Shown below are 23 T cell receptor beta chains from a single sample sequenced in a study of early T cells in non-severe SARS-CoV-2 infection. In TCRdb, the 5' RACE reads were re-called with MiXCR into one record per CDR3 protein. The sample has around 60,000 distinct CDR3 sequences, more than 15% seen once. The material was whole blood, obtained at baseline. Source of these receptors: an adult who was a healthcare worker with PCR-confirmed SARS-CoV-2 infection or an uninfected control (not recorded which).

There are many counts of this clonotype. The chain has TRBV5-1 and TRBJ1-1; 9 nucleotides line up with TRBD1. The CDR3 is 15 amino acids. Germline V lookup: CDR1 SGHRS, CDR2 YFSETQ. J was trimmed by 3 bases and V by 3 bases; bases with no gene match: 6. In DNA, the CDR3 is TGCGCCAGCAGCTCGGGACAGGGCTCGCACACTGAAGCTTTCTTT. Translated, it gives CASSSGQGSHTEAFF.

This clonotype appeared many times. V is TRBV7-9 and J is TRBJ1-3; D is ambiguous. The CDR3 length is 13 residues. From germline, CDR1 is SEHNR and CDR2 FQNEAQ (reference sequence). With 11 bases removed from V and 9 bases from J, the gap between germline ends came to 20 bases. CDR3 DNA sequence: TGTGCCGGACGTAAAGAAGAGGGCGCCACCATATATTTT. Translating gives CAGRKEEGATIYF.

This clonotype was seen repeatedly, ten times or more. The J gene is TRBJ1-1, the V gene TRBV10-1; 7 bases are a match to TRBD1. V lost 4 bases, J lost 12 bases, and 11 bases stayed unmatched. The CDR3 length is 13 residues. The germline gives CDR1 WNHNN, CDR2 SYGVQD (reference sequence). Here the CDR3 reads CASSGDSQGPTFF. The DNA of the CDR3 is TGCGCCAGCAGTGGGGACAGTCAAGGACCGACTTTCTTT.

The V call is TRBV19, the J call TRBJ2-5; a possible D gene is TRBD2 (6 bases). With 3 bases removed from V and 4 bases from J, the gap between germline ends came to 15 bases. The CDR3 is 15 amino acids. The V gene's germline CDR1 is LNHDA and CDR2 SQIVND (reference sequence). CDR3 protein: CASSIGASEGETQYF. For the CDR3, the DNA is TGTGCCAGTAGTATCGGGGCTAGCGAGGGAGAGACCCAGTACTTC. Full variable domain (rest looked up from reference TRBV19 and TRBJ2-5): DGGITQSPKYLFRKEGQNVTLSCEQNLNHDAMYWYRQDPGQGLRLIYYSQIVNDFQKGDIAEGYSVSREKKESFPLTVTSAQKNPTAFYLCASSIGASEGETQYFGPGTRLLVL.

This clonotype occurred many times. The CDR3 sequence is CAWTTGGSLPYEQYF. CDR3 sequence (DNA): TGTGCCTGGACCACAGGGGGCAGCTTACCCTACGAGCAGTACTTC. This rearrangement joins TRBV30 to TRBJ2-7; 9 bases fit TRBD1. The V segment lost 4 bases and the J segment 2 bases; nucleotides outside the gene matches: 9. Germline V gives CDR1 GTSNPN, CDR2 SVGIG (reference sequence). The CDR3 extends over 15 amino acids. The whole variable domain, filled in from reference TRBV30 and TRBJ2-7, reads SQTIHQWPATLVQPVGSPLSLECTVEGTSNPNLYWYRQAAGRGLQLLFYSVGIGQISSEVPQNLSASRPQDRQFILSSKKLLLSDSGFYLCAWTTGGSLPYEQYFGPGTRLTVT.

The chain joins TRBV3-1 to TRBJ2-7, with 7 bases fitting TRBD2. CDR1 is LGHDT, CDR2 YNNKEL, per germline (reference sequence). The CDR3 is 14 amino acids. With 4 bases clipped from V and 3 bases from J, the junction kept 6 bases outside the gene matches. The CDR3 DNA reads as TGTGCCAGCAGCCCCGAGCGGGGCCTCTACGAGCAGTACTTC. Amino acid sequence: CASSPERGLYEQYF.

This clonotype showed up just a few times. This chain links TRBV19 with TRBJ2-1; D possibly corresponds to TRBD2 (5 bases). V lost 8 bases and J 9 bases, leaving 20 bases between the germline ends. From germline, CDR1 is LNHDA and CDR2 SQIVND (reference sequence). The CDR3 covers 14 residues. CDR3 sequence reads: CASSAGPPGSEQFF. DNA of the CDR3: TGTGCCAGTTCGGCAGGACCCCCGGGAAGTGAGCAGTTCTTC.

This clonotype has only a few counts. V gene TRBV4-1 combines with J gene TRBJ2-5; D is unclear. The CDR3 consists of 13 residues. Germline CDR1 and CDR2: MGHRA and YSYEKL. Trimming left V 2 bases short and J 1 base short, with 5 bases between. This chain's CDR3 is CASSQPSQETQYF. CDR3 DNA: TGCGCCAGCAGCCAACCGTCCCAAGAGACCCAGTACTTC.

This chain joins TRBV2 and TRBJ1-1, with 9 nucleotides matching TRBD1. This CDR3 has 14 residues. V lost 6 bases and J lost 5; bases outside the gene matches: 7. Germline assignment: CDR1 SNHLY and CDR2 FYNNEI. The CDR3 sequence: CASSPGTGRTEAFF. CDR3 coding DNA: TGTGCCAGCAGCCCCGGGACAGGGCGGACTGAAGCTTTCTTT.

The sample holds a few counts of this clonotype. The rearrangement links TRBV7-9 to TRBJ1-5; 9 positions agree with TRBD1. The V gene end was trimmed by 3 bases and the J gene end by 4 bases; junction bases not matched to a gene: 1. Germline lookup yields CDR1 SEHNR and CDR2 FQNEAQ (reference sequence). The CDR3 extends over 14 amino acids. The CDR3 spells CASSLGQGNQPQHF. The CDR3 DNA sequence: TGTGCCAGCAGCTTGGGACAGGGAAATCAGCCCCAGCATTTT.

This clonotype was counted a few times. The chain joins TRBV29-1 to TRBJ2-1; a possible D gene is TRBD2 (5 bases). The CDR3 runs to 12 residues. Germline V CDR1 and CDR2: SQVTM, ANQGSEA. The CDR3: CSFRGSYNEQFF. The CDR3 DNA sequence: TGCAGTTTCAGAGGGAGTTACAATGAGCAGTTCTTC.

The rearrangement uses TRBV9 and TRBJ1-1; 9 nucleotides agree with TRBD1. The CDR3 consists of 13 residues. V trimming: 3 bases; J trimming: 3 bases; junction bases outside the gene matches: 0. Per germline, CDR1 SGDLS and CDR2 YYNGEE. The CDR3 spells CASSGTGDTEAFF. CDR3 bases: TGTGCCAGCAGCGGGACAGGGGACACTGAAGCTTTCTTT.

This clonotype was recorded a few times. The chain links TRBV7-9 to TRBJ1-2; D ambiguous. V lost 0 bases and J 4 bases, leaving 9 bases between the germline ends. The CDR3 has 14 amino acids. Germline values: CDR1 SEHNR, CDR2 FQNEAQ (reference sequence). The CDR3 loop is CASSLARISYGYTF. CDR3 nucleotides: TGTGCCAGCAGCTTAGCCAGGATAAGCTATGGCTACACCTTC.

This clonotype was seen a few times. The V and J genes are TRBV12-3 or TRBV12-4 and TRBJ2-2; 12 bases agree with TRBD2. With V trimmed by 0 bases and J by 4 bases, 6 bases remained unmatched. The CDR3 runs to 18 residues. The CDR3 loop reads CASSLARLAGAVTGELFF. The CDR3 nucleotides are TGTGCCAGCAGTTTAGCGCGACTAGCGGGAGCGGTCACCGGGGAGCTGTTTTTT.

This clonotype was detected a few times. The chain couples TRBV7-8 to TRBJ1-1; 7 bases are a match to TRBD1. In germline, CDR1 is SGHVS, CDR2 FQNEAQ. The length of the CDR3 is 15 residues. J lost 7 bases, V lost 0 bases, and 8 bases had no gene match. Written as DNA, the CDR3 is TGTGCCAGCAGCTTAGCAGAGACAGGGAACTTTGAAGCTTTCTTT. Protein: CASSLAETGNFEAFF.

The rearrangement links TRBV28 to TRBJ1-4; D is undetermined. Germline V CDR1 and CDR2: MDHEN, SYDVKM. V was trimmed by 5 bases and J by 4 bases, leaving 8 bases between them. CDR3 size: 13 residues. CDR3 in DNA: TGTGCCAGCAGTCCAACGAATAATGAAAAACTGTTTTTT. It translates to CASSPTNNEKLFF.

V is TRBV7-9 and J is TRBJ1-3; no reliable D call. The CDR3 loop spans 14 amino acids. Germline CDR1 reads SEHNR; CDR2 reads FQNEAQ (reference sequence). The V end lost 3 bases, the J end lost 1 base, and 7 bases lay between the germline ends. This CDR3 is CASSFGISGNTIYF. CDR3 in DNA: TGTGCCAGCAGCTTTGGTATTTCTGGAAACACCATATATTTT.

CDR3 residues: CASSYSRGAGELFF. The DNA for the CDR3 is TGTGCCAGCAGTTACTCCAGGGGAGCCGGGGAGCTGTTTTTT. The rearrangement links TRBV6-5 to TRBJ2-2; a weak D match, TRBD1 (6 bases). Germline CDR1 is MNHEY and CDR2 is SVGAGI. CDR3 length equals 14 residues. Trimming removed 0 bases at V and 6 bases at J, with 8 bases between.

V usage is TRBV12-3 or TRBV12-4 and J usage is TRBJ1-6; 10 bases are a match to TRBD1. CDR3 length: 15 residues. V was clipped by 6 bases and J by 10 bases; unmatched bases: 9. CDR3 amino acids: CASRKSGQGTSPLHF. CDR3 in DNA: TGTGCCAGCAGAAAATCGGGACAGGGGACCTCACCCCTCCACTTT.

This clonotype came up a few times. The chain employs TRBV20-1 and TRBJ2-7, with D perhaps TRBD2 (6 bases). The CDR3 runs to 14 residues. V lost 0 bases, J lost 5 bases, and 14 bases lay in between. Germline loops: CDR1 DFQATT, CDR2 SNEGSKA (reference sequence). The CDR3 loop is CSARDGGTVDEQYF. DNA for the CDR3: TGCAGTGCTAGAGACGGGGGTACCGTCGACGAGCAGTACTTC.

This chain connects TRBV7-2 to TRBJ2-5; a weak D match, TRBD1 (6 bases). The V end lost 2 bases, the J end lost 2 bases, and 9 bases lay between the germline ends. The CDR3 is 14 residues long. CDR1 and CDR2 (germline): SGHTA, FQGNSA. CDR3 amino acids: CASSLTGRQETQYF. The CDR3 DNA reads TGTGCCAGCAGCTTAACAGGGCGGCAAGAGACCCAGTACTTC.

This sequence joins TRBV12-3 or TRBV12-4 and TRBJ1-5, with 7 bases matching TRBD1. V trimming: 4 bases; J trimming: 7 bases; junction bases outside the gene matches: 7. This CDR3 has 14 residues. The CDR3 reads CASSSHRGGQPQHF. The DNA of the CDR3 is TGTGCCAGCAGTTCTCACAGGGGTGGGCAGCCCCAGCATTTT.

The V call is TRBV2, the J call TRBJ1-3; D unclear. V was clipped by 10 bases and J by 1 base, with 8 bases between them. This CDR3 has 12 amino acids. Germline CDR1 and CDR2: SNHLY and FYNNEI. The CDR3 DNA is TGTGCCATCTCGTATTCTGGAAACACCATATATTTT. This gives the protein CAISYSGNTIYF. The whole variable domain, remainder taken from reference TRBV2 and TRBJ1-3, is EPEVTQTPSHQVTQMGQEVILRCVPISNHLYFYWYRQILGQKVEFLVSFYNNEISEKSEIFDDQFSVERPDGSNFTLKIRSTKLEDSAMYFCAISYSGNTIYFGEGSWLTVV.